Listed below are T cell receptor beta chains from one sample, sequenced in a study of identical twins. MiXCR, applied by TCRdb to the 5' RACE reads, yields one record per CDR3 protein. The data show just under 650,000 distinct CDR3 sequences, just over 7% seen once. The data were also submitted as part of a second study, on yellow fever vaccine responses in identical twins.

Sequenced input: PBMCs. These receptors all stem from a woman younger than 35 in good health. Each CDR3 is given with its conserved first and last residue. D genes are given only for firm matches. For some rows the clone size is stated as once, few or many, or as a class when expanded; others skip it.

TRBJ2-5 | NA | NA | TRBV10-3 | CAISERIQETQYF | TGTGCCATCAGTGAGCGGATCCAAGAGACCCAGTACTTC
TRBJ2-1 | few | NA | TRBV13 | CASSPTPGPEQFF | TGTGCCAGCAGCCCGACTCCGGGCCCAGAGCAGTTCTTC
TRBJ2-1 | many | NA | TRBV29-1 | CSGTRGYEQFF | TGCAGCGGTACCCGAGGATATGAGCAGTTCTTC
TRBJ2-2 | many | TRBD2 | TRBV15 | CATSRDRAGVRTGELFF | TGTGCCACCAGCAGAGATAGGGCGGGAGTGCGCACCGGGGAGCTGTTTTTT
TRBJ2-3 | many | NA | TRBV29-1 | CSVLHGATDTQYF | TGCAGCGTCCTACATGGGGCCACAGATACGCAGTATTTT
TRBJ2-2 | many | NA | TRBV5-1 | CASSTGQPNTGELFF | TGCGCCAGCAGCACGGGACAACCGAACACCGGGGAGCTGTTTTTT
TRBJ2-1 | many | NA | TRBV5-1 | CASSSPRTAYNEQFF | TGCGCCAGCAGCTCCCCCCGGACAGCGTACAATGAGCAGTTCTTC
TRBJ1-1 | few | TRBD1 | TRBV7-6 | CASSRITGTGVPEAFF | TGTGCCAGCAGTAGGATTACCGGGACAGGGGTCCCTGAAGCTTTCTTT
TRBJ2-7 | many | NA | TRBV2 | CASRYRDTIFYEQYF | TGTGCCAGCAGGTACCGGGACACAATCTTCTACGAGCAGTACTTC
TRBJ2-2 | NA | NA | TRBV18 | CASTSETTRRGELFF | TGTGCCAGCACGTCCGAGACTACCCGCCGGGGGGAGCTGTTTTTT
TRBJ1-2 | many | TRBD1 | TRBV28 | CASSLDLTVGQGENGYTF | TGTGCCAGCAGTTTAGATCTCACAGTGGGACAGGGGGAGAATGGCTACACCTTC
TRBJ1-1 | many | TRBD1 | TRBV5-1 | CASSRDRVGSNTEAFF | TGCGCCAGCAGCCGGGACAGGGTGGGATCGAACACTGAAGCTTTCTTT
TRBJ1-4 | NA | NA | TRBV25-1 | CASSTAEKLFF | TGTGCCAGCAGTACAGCTGAAAAACTGTTTTTT
TRBJ1-5 | few | NA | TRBV12-3/TRBV12-4 | CASKASNQPQHF | TGTGCCAGCAAAGCGAGCAATCAGCCCCAGCATTTT
TRBJ2-7 | NA | NA | TRBV7-8 | CASSFSRQGGSYEQYF | TGTGCCAGCAGCTTCTCTAGACAGGGAGGCTCCTACGAGCAGTACTTC
TRBJ2-5 | NA | NA | TRBV5-1 | CASSFNRRQDQETQYF | TGCGCCAGCAGCTTTAACCGTCGCCAAGACCAAGAGACCCAGTACTTC
TRBJ1-2 | NA | NA | TRBV6-2/TRBV6-3 | CASSTPGGGYTF | TGTGCCAGCAGTACACCCGGAGGTGGCTACACCTTC
TRBJ2-1 | many | NA | TRBV29-1 | CSVEGLPRVSYNEQFF | TGCAGCGTTGAAGGGCTCCCGAGGGTCTCCTACAATGAGCAGTTCTTC
TRBJ2-1 | many | TRBD2 | TRBV20-1 | CSATHPGTSGEQFF | TGCAGTGCTACACACCCGGGGACTAGCGGTGAGCAGTTCTTC
TRBJ1-5 | NA | TRBD1 | TRBV24-1 | CATSDSSAGGNNQPQHF | TGTGCCACCAGTGATTCGTCGGCAGGGGGAAATAATCAGCCCCAGCATTTT
TRBJ2-5 | few | TRBD2 | TRBV12-3/TRBV12-4 | CASSPWTSGRVETQYF | TGTGCCAGCAGTCCCTGGACTAGCGGGAGGGTGGAGACCCAGTACTTC
TRBJ2-2 | few | TRBD2 | TRBV20-1 | CSARGLAGESSGELFF | TGCAGTGCTAGAGGACTAGCGGGAGAATCGAGCGGGGAGCTGTTTTTT
TRBJ2-2 | many | NA | TRBV14 | CASSHTWGLTGELFF | TGTGCCAGCAGCCACACTTGGGGCCTCACCGGGGAGCTGTTTTTT
TRBJ1-1 | many | NA | TRBV20-1 | CSAPGQPLGTEAFF | TGCAGTGCCCCAGGACAGCCGTTGGGCACTGAAGCTTTCTTT
TRBJ2-5 | few | NA | TRBV5-5 | CASSFRQALYQETQYF | TGTGCCAGCAGCTTTCGTCAAGCCCTGTACCAAGAGACCCAGTACTTC
TRBJ2-1 | few | TRBD2 | TRBV5-1 | CASAPTSSGEYNEQFF | TGCGCCAGCGCGCCCACCTCTAGCGGGGAGTACAATGAGCAGTTCTTC
TRBJ2-1 | many | NA | TRBV7-9 | CASSLTGADSYNEQFF | TGTGCCAGCAGCTTAACGGGGGCAGACTCCTACAATGAGCAGTTCTTC
TRBJ2-6 | many | TRBD1 | TRBV27 | CASSLLTGAFSGANVLTF | TGTGCCAGCAGTTTATTGACAGGGGCGTTCTCTGGGGCCAACGTCCTGACTTTC
TRBJ2-6 | NA | NA | TRBV27 | CASSFPGPGANVLTF | TGTGCCAGCAGTTTCCCAGGGCCTGGGGCCAACGTCCTGACTTTC
TRBJ2-7 | NA | TRBD1 | TRBV6-1 | CASSPAGTASYEQYF | TGTGCCAGCAGTCCAGCCGGGACAGCTTCCTACGAGCAGTACTTC
TRBJ2-7 | few | NA | TRBV20-1 | CSAKLPNHEQYF | TGCAGTGCCAAACTCCCCAACCACGAGCAGTACTTC
TRBJ1-6 | NA | NA | TRBV27 | CASSSGRDRPPLHF | TGTGCCAGCAGTTCGGGACGGGATCGACCACCCCTCCACTTT
TRBJ2-5 | once | NA | TRBV11-2 | CASSYLGAQETQYF | TGTGCCAGCAGCTACTTGGGGGCCCAAGAGACCCAGTACTTC
TRBJ1-3 | many | NA | TRBV3-1 | CASSPGIISSGNTIYF | TGTGCCAGCAGCCCAGGGATAATAAGCTCTGGAAACACCATATATTTT
TRBJ2-3 | few | NA | TRBV21-1 | CASSKDMDTQYF | TGTGCCAGCAGCAAAGATATGGATACGCAGTATTTT
TRBJ2-6 | many | NA | TRBV10-2 | CASSGGTIYSGANVLTF | TGCGCCAGCAGTGGCGGGACAATTTACTCTGGGGCCAACGTCCTGACTTTC
TRBJ1-1 | few | NA | TRBV29-1 | CSVERTTGGRTEAFF | TGCAGCGTTGAGCGGACAACCGGCGGGAGGACTGAAGCTTTCTTT
TRBJ2-5 | NA | TRBD1 | TRBV5-6 | CASSADRVQETQYF | TGTGCCAGCAGCGCGGACAGGGTCCAAGAGACCCAGTACTTC
TRBJ2-1 | NA | TRBD2 | TRBV2 | CASSERGSSGRHEQFF | TGTGCCAGCAGTGAACGGGGATCTAGCGGGCGCCATGAGCAGTTCTTC